This entry concerns a single TCR beta chain. No antigen is known for it. The library came from three nested PCR rounds adapted from ARM-PCR protocols. TCRdb re-called the multiplex PCR reads through MiXCR, storing one row per CDR3 protein. The table shows 60,000 to 65,000 distinct CDR3 sequences, with around 61% occurring only once. The data stem from a study of tumor and adjacent non-tumor tissue in lung cancer. Study in general: Histology: about a dozen adenocarcinoma, a couple of squamous cell carcinoma, 1 small cell lung cancer. Notes on the study in general: Tumor repertoires had a smaller top 100 clone share than normal lung. Higher tumor TCR diversity was associated with shorter survival. Tumor tissue had significantly higher TCR diversity than normal lung.

V gave up 3 bases and J gave up 0 bases, with 9 bases separating them. Germline V lookup: CDR1 SGHDN, CDR2 FVKESK. This CDR3 has 15 residues. RNA was extracted from bulk tissue without any cell sorting. This non-tumor lung sample came from over 3 cm beyond the tumor edge. This TCR was recovered from a man in his 70s with non-small cell lung cancer. V is TRBV14 and J is TRBJ2-1; D perhaps matches TRBD1 (7 bases). Sequenced sample: distant non-tumor lung tissue. The CDR3 loop is CASSQEGASYNEQFF. The DNA of the CDR3 is TGTGCCAGCAGCCAGGAGGGGGCCTCCTACAATGAGCAGTTCTTC.